This T cell receptor beta chain derives from a study of PD-1 blockade in classical Hodgkin lymphoma. Study in general: The nivolumab dose that patients received was 3 mg/kg, given intravenously every 2 weeks.

Sample time point: cycle 4 day 1 (C4D1), after 6 weeks of nivolumab. In every patient, relapse followed autologous stem cell transplantation, while exposure to brentuximab vedotin differed. Magnetic negative selection was used to purify CD4+ T cells from thawed PBMCs. This clone appeared a few times. Its antigen is currently unknown. The table came from immunoSEQ multiplex PCR; TCRdb's copy has only in-frame clones and leaves some out. The sample carries roughly 30,000 clones, approximately 80% recorded once. Points from the study as a whole: Diversity similar to that of newly diagnosed patients was seen at baseline in complete responders. No one has yet defined what causes the repertoire differences, which may be disease activity or prior therapy. Newly diagnosed patients reportedly trailed healthy donors in baseline TCR diversity.

The CDR3 runs 12 residues. Trimming took 5 bases from V and 4 from J, leaving 9 bases between them. Germline V lookup: CDR1 MNHNS, CDR2 SASEGT. This TCR derives from a human donor with classical Hodgkin lymphoma. Sequencing was performed on CD4+ T cells from blood, taken before the fourth cycle of nivolumab. This chain uses TRBV6-1 with TRBJ2-7; D is unresolved. In nucleotides, the CDR3 is TGTGCCAGCAGTCTCTCCTCGTACGAGCAGTACTTC. Amino acid sequence: CASSLSSYEQYF.